These 15 T cell receptor beta chains were sequenced from one sample in a study of PD-1 blockade in mismatch repair-deficient tumors. Libraries were prepared by immunoSEQ multiplex PCR; TCRdb keeps only in-frame clonotypes and omits some of them. Of over 100,000 clones listed, roughly 80% were seen once; the top ten hold about 5.1%. The sample was peripheral blood, taken around 60 weeks after starting pembrolizumab. These receptor sequences come from an adult with mismatch repair-deficient cancer.

This clone was detected once. This rearrangement joins TRBV19 to TRBJ2-6; a weak D match, TRBD1 (6 bases). Germline V gene data show CDR1 as LNHDA and CDR2 as SQIVND (reference sequence). The CDR3 runs 18 residues. Trimming stripped 2 bases from V and 0 bases from J, with 14 bases between. The CDR3 coding sequence is TGTGCCAGTAGTATACCAGGGGTTATCTCCTCTGGGGCCAACGTCCTGACTTTC. Protein: CASSIPGVISSGANVLTF. Complete variable domain (other parts from reference TRBV19 and TRBJ2-6): DGGITQSPKYLFRKEGQNVTLSCEQNLNHDAMYWYRQDPGQGLRLIYYSQIVNDFQKGDIAEGYSVSREKKESFPLTVTSAQKNPTAFYLCASSIPGVISSGANVLTFGAGSRLTVL.

This clone was seen only once. V and J are TRBV30 and TRBJ2-7; D remains unclear. CDR1 is GTSNPN, CDR2 SVGIG, per germline (reference sequence). There are 14 residues in the CDR3. Trimming shortened V by 7 bases and J by 1 base, and 17 bases separated the two germline ends. CDR3 bases: TGTGCCTTGAACCCAGGACGCGTATCCTACGAGCAGTACTTC. It encodes CALNPGRVSYEQYF.

This rearrangement joins TRBV7-2 to TRBJ2-1; TRBD2 matches 8 bases. Per germline, CDR1 SGHTA and CDR2 FQGNSA. V dropped 5 bases and J dropped 7; count of bases not matched to a gene: 10. CDR3 length equals 15 residues. CDR3 region: CASSLGGLAVNEQFF. The CDR3 bases are TGTGCCAGCAGCCTAGGAGGACTAGCTGTTAATGAGCAGTTCTTC. Full variable domain (outside the CDR3, taken from reference TRBV7-2 and TRBJ2-1): GAGVSQSPSNKVTEKGKDVELRCDPISGHTALYWYRQSLGQGLEFLIYFQGNSAPDKSGLPSDRFSAERTGGSVSTLTIQRTQQEDSAVYLCASSLGGLAVNEQFFGPGTRLTVL.

Only a few counts were recorded for this clone. The chain combines TRBV7-6 with TRBJ1-5; the D is unclear. CDR3 size: 13 residues. Germline-derived CDR1 and CDR2 are SGHVS and FNYEAQ. V lost 0 bases, J lost 6 bases, and 6 bases lay in between. This CDR3 reads CASSLALSQPQHF. The CDR3 DNA reads as TGTGCCAGCAGCTTAGCGTTGAGTCAGCCCCAGCATTTT.

This chain connects TRBV19 to TRBJ1-2; 8 bases fit TRBD1. The CDR3 extends over 19 amino acids. CDR1 is LNHDA, CDR2 SQIVND, per germline (reference sequence). The trim removed 3 bases at V and 4 bases at J, leaving 19 bases unmatched. DNA for the CDR3: TGTGCCAGTAGTATGGGGGGACGTTTGGACAGGGTCTCGGGCTATGGCTACACCTTC. Protein: CASSMGGRLDRVSGYGYTF.

CDR3 region: CASSTRQGVSYEQYF. CDR3 bases: TGTGCCAGCAGTACCCGGCAGGGGGTGTCCTACGAGCAGTACTTC. The chain has TRBV28 and TRBJ2-7, with TRBD1 matching 7 bases. Germline V gene data show CDR1 as MDHEN and CDR2 as SYDVKM. V lost 5 bases, J lost 1 base, and 8 bases stayed unmatched. This CDR3 is 15 amino acids long.

This chain connects TRBV27 to TRBJ2-1, with a weak D call TRBD1 (5 bases). V was clipped by 1 base and J by 2 bases, with 9 bases between them. Germline CDR1 is MNHEY and CDR2 is SMNVEV (reference sequence). CDR3 length equals 15 residues. CDR3 coding DNA: TGTGCCAGCAGTTTATTCCAGGGCGCCTACAATGAGCAGTTCTTC. This codes for CASSLFQGAYNEQFF.

This chain uses TRBV7-3 with TRBJ2-1; TRBD2 aligns across 12 bases. This CDR3 has 15 residues. V gave up 5 bases and J gave up 8 bases; unmatched junction bases: 7. Germline CDR1 reads SGHTA; CDR2 reads FQGTGA. CDR3 in DNA: TGTGCCAGCAGCCCCGGGACTAGCGGGTCAGATGAGCAGTTCTTC. It encodes CASSPGTSGSDEQFF.

The gene calls are TRBV9 and TRBJ2-1; 11 positions match TRBD1. CDR3 size: 18 residues. With 0 bases clipped from V and 4 bases from J, the junction kept 9 bases outside the gene matches. Germline V lookup: CDR1 SGDLS, CDR2 YYNGEE. CDR3 nucleotide sequence: TGTGCCAGCAGCGTAGAGGAAGAGGGACAGGGGGAATACAATGAGCAGTTCTTC. This gives the protein CASSVEEEGQGEYNEQFF.

The rearrangement joins TRBV6-5 to TRBJ1-1; no reliable D call. The CDR3 totals 14 residues. In germline, CDR1 is MNHEY, CDR2 SVGAGI. The germline V and J ends were trimmed by 7 bases and 1 base, with 13 bases remaining between them. The CDR3 protein is CASTHLQRNTEAFF. CDR3 sequence (DNA): TGTGCCAGCACCCACCTACAGAGGAACACTGAAGCTTTCTTT.

The genes are TRBV7-2 and TRBJ2-2; D remains unclear. CDR1 is SGHTA and CDR2 is FQGNSA in the germline V gene. This CDR3 contains 12 residues. V shed 6 bases and J shed 2 bases, with 4 bases lying between them. The CDR3 reads CASRQNTGELFF. CDR3 in DNA: TGTGCCAGCAGGCAAAACACCGGGGAGCTGTTTTTT.

This chain joins TRBV5-1 and TRBJ1-1, with D perhaps TRBD1 (6 bases). This CDR3 has 11 residues. The germline V gene has CDR1 SGHRS and CDR2 YFSETQ. Trimming removed 5 bases from V and 8 bases from J, with 10 bases in between. The CDR3 region is CASRTGTEAFF. In nucleotides, the CDR3 is TGCGCCAGCAGAACCGGGACAGAAGCTTTCTTT.

The chain combines TRBV12-5 with TRBJ2-2, with D hard to call. The length of the CDR3 is 15 residues. CDR1 is LGHNT, CDR2 FRNRAP, per germline. V was clipped by 1 base and J by 5 bases, with 11 bases between them. The CDR3 bases are TGTGCTAGTGGTTTGGGGCAGTCGATAACCGGGGAGCTGTTTTTT. Translating it yields CASGLGQSITGELFF.

The chain couples TRBV5-6 to TRBJ1-3, with D perhaps TRBD1 (5 bases). The V and J ends lost 2 bases and 1 base respectively, with 10 bases between them. CDR1 is SGHDT, CDR2 YYEEEE, per germline. The CDR3 contains 15 residues. The CDR3 region is CASSFRQGSGNTIYF. Written as DNA, the CDR3 is TGTGCCAGCAGCTTTCGGCAGGGATCTGGAAACACCATATATTTT.

CDR3 DNA: TGTGCCAGCAGCACCGCCTCCGGGACAGGCTACAATGAGCAGTTCTTC. Its protein is CASSTASGTGYNEQFF. The gene calls are TRBV25-1 and TRBJ2-1, with TRBD1 identical over 8 bases. After removal of 6 bases from V and 3 bases from J, the junction contained 10 bases not matched to a gene. The germline CDR1 and CDR2 sequences are MGHDK and SYGVNS. This CDR3 is 16 amino acids long. Full variable domain (remainder filled in from reference TRBV25-1 and TRBJ2-1): EADIYQTPRYLVIGTGKKITLECSQTMGHDKMYWYQQDPGMELHLIHYSYGVNSTEKGDLSSESTVSRIRTEHFPLTLESARPSHTSQYLCASSTASGTGYNEQFFGPGTRLTVL.